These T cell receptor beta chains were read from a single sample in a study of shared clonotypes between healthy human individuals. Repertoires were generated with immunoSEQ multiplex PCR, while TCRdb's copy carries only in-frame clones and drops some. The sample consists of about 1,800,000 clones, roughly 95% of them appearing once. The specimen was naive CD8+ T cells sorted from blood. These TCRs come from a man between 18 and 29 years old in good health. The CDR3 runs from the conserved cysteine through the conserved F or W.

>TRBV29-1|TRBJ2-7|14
CSGSGTAGSYEQYF
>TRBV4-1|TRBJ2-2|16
CASSQVATGFTGELFF
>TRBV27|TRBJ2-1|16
CASSPLGVGGGGEQFF
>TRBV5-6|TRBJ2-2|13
CASSLQVPGELFF
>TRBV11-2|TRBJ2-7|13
CASSLDNGGEQYF
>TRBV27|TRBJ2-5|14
CASGPQGAGETQYF
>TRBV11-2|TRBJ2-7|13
CASIRGGAYEQYF
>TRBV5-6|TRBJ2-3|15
CASRPGTSGIYTQYF
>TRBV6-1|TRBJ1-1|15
CASSVGRVQNTEAFF
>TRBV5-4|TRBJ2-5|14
CASSVGTTQETQYF
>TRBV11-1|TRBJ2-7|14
CASSTETGSYEQYF
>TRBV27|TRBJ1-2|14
CASSTAGSYYGYTF
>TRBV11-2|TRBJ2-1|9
CAGGVEQFF
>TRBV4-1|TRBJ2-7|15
CASSQASRGQYEQYF